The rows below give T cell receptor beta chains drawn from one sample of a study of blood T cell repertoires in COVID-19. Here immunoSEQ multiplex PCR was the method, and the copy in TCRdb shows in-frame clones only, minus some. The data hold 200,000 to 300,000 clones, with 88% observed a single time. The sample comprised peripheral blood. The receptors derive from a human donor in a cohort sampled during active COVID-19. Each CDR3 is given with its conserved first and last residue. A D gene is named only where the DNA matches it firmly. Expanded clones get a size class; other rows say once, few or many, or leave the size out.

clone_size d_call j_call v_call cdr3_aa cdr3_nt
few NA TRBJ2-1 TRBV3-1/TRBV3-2 CASSQERLRSSYNEQFF TGTGCCAGCAGCCAAGAAAGACTGCGAAGCTCCTACAATGAGCAGTTCTTC
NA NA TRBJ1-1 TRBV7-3 CASSSSPPGGGTEAFF TGTGCCAGCAGCTCCTCCCCCCCCGGGGGTGGGACTGAAGCTTTCTTT
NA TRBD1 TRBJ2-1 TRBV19 CASSISGTGGHNEQFF TGTGCCAGTAGTATAAGCGGGACAGGGGGACACAATGAGCAGTTCTTC
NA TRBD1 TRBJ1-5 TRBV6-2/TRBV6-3 CASSYRDRGDQPQHF TGTGCCAGCAGTTACCGGGACAGGGGCGATCAGCCCCAGCATTTT
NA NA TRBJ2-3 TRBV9 CASSPDRTSRGTDTQYF TGTGCCAGCAGCCCAGACAGGACTAGTCGAGGCACAGATACGCAGTATTTT
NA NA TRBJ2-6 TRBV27 CASTGFSDSGANVLTF TGTGCCAGCACAGGTTTTTCAGACTCTGGGGCCAACGTCCTGACTTTC
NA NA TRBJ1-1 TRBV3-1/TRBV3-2 CASSQDPRQGLNTEAFF TGTGCCAGCAGCCAAGATCCAAGGCAGGGCCTAAACACTGAAGCTTTCTTT
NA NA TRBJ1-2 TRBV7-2 CASSPLDGGVYGYTF TGTGCCAGCAGCCCTCTTGATGGGGGCGTTTATGGCTACACCTTC
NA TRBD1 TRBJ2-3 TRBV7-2 CASSTPGTGTDTQYF TGTGCCAGCAGCACCCCCGGGACAGGCACAGATACGCAGTATTTT
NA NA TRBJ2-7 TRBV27 CASSTLRDEQYF TGTGCCAGCAGCACCCTCAGGGACGAGCAGTACTTC
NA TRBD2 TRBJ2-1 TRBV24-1 CATSPGLAGGLDEQFF TGTGCCACATCCCCTGGTTTAGCGGGAGGGTTAGATGAGCAGTTCTTC
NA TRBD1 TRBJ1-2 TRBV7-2 CASSPGTAQQLF TGTGCCAGCAGCCCAGGGACAGCCCAACAATTATTC
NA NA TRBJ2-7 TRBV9 CASSRGYEQYF TGTGCCAGCAGCCGAGGGTACGAGCAGTACTTC
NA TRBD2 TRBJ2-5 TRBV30 CAWSETLAGGETQYF TGTGCCTGGAGTGAGACGTTAGCGGGAGGAGAGACCCAGTACTTC
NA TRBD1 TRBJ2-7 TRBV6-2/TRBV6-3 CASSPRQGIVAEQYF TGTGCCAGCAGCCCTAGACAGGGGATAGTCGCCGAGCAGTACTTC
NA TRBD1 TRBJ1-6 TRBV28 CASSSGQGAVHSPLHF TGTGCCAGCAGTTCTGGACAGGGAGCTGTTCATTCACCCCTCCACTTT
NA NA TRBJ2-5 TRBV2 CASSGSLAVQETQYF TGTGCCAGCAGTGGGTCTTTAGCGGTCCAAGAGACCCAGTACTTC
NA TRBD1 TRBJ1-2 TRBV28 CASTGTGHYGYTF TGTGCCAGCACCGGGACAGGACACTATGGCTACACCTTC
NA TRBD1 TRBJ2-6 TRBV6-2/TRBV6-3 CASGFQGARANVLTF TGTGCCAGCGGTTTCCAGGGGGCAAGGGCCAACGTCCTGACTTTC
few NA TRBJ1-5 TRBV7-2 CASSRTRTGGNQPQHF TGTGCCAGCAGCCGGACTCGAACTGGGGGCAATCAGCCCCAGCATTTT
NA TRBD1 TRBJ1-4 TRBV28 CASLGGGGYEKLFF TGTGCCAGCCTAGGAGGGGGCGGGTATGAAAAACTGTTTTTT
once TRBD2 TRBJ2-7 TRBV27 CASSLGTSGNYEQYF TGTGCCAGCAGTTTAGGGACTAGCGGGAACTACGAGCAGTACTTC
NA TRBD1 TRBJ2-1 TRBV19 CASSPAGTAYNEQFF TGTGCCAGTAGCCCCGCCGGGACAGCCTACAATGAGCAGTTCTTC
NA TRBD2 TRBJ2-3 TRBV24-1 CATTSGRASDTQYF TGTGCCACCACTAGCGGGAGGGCCTCAGATACGCAGTATTTT
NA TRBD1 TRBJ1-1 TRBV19 CASSIETRGHRNTEAFF TGTGCCAGTAGTATAGAAACCAGGGGGCACCGTAACACTGAAGCTTTCTTT
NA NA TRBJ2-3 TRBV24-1 CATSKRGGNTDTQYF TGTGCCACCAGTAAAAGAGGAGGGAACACAGATACGCAGTATTTT
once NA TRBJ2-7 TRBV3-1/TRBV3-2 CASSFSSYEQYF TGTGCCAGCAGCTTCAGCTCCTACGAGCAGTACTTC
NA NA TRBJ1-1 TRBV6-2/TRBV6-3 CASSYQRQAKAEAFF TGTGCCAGCAGTTACCAGCGACAGGCGAAGGCTGAAGCTTTCTTT
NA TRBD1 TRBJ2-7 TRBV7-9 CASSLGRTGSEQYF TGTGCCAGCAGCTTAGGGAGGACAGGATCCGAGCAGTACTTC
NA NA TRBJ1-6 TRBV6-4 CASSVDTPNSPLHF TGTGCCAGCAGTGTGGACACTCCAAATTCACCCCTCCACTTT
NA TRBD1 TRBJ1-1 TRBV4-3 CASSQRDSMNTEAFF TGCGCCAGCAGCCAGAGGGACAGTATGAACACTGAAGCTTTCTTT
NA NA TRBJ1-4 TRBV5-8 CASSPRGGPATNEKLFF TGTGCCAGCAGCCCTCGGGGGGGGCCTGCAACTAATGAAAAACTGTTTTTT